This entry describes one T cell receptor (beta chain). V was pared by 3 bases and J by 7 bases, with 11 bases of the junction left unmatched. Germline V CDR1 and CDR2: MGHRA, YSYEKL. The CDR3 runs 17 residues. The data belong to a study of technical replicates of blood from a few donors. The table came from immunoSEQ multiplex PCR; TCRdb's copy has only in-frame clones and leaves some out. The sample lists about 75,000 clones, 91% occurring once. V and J are TRBV4-1 and TRBJ2-1; 11 bases match TRBD2. The specimen was T cells isolated from PBMCs. The receptor was derived from a human donor in good health. Some clones in this sample may be carry-over from other donors' samples. CDR3 in DNA: TGCGCCAGCAGCCAGGGTTTAGCGGGAGGGATTACTAATGAGCAGTTCTTC. Its protein is CASSQGLAGGITNEQFF.